The T cell receptor beta chain described here comes from a study of cytomegalovirus exposure and HLA in healthy donors. Germline V CDR1 and CDR2: SEHNR, FQNEAQ (reference sequence). CDR3 length: 15 residues. V was cut by 0 bases and J by 0 bases, with 8 bases left in between. Study-wide findings and caveats: Across all donors, roughly uniform sequencing depth was an assumption of the presence/absence analyses. The availability of immune exposure information extended only to CMV serostatus.

The PCR ran on 60 Vbeta and 13 Jbeta primers. Libraries were prepared by immunoSEQ multiplex PCR; TCRdb keeps only in-frame clonotypes and omits some of them. This table has 110,000 to 150,000 clones, 73% appearing once. This clone has only a few counts. Its antigen is unidentified. The V gene is TRBV7-9, the J gene TRBJ1-1; D possibly corresponds to TRBD1 (6 bases). This receptor was identified in a woman aged 40 to 50 in good health and CMV-seronegative. Source material: PBMCs. The CDR3 spells CASSLATGLNTEAFF. CDR3 DNA sequence: TGTGCCAGCAGCTTAGCTACAGGGTTGAACACTGAAGCTTTCTTT.